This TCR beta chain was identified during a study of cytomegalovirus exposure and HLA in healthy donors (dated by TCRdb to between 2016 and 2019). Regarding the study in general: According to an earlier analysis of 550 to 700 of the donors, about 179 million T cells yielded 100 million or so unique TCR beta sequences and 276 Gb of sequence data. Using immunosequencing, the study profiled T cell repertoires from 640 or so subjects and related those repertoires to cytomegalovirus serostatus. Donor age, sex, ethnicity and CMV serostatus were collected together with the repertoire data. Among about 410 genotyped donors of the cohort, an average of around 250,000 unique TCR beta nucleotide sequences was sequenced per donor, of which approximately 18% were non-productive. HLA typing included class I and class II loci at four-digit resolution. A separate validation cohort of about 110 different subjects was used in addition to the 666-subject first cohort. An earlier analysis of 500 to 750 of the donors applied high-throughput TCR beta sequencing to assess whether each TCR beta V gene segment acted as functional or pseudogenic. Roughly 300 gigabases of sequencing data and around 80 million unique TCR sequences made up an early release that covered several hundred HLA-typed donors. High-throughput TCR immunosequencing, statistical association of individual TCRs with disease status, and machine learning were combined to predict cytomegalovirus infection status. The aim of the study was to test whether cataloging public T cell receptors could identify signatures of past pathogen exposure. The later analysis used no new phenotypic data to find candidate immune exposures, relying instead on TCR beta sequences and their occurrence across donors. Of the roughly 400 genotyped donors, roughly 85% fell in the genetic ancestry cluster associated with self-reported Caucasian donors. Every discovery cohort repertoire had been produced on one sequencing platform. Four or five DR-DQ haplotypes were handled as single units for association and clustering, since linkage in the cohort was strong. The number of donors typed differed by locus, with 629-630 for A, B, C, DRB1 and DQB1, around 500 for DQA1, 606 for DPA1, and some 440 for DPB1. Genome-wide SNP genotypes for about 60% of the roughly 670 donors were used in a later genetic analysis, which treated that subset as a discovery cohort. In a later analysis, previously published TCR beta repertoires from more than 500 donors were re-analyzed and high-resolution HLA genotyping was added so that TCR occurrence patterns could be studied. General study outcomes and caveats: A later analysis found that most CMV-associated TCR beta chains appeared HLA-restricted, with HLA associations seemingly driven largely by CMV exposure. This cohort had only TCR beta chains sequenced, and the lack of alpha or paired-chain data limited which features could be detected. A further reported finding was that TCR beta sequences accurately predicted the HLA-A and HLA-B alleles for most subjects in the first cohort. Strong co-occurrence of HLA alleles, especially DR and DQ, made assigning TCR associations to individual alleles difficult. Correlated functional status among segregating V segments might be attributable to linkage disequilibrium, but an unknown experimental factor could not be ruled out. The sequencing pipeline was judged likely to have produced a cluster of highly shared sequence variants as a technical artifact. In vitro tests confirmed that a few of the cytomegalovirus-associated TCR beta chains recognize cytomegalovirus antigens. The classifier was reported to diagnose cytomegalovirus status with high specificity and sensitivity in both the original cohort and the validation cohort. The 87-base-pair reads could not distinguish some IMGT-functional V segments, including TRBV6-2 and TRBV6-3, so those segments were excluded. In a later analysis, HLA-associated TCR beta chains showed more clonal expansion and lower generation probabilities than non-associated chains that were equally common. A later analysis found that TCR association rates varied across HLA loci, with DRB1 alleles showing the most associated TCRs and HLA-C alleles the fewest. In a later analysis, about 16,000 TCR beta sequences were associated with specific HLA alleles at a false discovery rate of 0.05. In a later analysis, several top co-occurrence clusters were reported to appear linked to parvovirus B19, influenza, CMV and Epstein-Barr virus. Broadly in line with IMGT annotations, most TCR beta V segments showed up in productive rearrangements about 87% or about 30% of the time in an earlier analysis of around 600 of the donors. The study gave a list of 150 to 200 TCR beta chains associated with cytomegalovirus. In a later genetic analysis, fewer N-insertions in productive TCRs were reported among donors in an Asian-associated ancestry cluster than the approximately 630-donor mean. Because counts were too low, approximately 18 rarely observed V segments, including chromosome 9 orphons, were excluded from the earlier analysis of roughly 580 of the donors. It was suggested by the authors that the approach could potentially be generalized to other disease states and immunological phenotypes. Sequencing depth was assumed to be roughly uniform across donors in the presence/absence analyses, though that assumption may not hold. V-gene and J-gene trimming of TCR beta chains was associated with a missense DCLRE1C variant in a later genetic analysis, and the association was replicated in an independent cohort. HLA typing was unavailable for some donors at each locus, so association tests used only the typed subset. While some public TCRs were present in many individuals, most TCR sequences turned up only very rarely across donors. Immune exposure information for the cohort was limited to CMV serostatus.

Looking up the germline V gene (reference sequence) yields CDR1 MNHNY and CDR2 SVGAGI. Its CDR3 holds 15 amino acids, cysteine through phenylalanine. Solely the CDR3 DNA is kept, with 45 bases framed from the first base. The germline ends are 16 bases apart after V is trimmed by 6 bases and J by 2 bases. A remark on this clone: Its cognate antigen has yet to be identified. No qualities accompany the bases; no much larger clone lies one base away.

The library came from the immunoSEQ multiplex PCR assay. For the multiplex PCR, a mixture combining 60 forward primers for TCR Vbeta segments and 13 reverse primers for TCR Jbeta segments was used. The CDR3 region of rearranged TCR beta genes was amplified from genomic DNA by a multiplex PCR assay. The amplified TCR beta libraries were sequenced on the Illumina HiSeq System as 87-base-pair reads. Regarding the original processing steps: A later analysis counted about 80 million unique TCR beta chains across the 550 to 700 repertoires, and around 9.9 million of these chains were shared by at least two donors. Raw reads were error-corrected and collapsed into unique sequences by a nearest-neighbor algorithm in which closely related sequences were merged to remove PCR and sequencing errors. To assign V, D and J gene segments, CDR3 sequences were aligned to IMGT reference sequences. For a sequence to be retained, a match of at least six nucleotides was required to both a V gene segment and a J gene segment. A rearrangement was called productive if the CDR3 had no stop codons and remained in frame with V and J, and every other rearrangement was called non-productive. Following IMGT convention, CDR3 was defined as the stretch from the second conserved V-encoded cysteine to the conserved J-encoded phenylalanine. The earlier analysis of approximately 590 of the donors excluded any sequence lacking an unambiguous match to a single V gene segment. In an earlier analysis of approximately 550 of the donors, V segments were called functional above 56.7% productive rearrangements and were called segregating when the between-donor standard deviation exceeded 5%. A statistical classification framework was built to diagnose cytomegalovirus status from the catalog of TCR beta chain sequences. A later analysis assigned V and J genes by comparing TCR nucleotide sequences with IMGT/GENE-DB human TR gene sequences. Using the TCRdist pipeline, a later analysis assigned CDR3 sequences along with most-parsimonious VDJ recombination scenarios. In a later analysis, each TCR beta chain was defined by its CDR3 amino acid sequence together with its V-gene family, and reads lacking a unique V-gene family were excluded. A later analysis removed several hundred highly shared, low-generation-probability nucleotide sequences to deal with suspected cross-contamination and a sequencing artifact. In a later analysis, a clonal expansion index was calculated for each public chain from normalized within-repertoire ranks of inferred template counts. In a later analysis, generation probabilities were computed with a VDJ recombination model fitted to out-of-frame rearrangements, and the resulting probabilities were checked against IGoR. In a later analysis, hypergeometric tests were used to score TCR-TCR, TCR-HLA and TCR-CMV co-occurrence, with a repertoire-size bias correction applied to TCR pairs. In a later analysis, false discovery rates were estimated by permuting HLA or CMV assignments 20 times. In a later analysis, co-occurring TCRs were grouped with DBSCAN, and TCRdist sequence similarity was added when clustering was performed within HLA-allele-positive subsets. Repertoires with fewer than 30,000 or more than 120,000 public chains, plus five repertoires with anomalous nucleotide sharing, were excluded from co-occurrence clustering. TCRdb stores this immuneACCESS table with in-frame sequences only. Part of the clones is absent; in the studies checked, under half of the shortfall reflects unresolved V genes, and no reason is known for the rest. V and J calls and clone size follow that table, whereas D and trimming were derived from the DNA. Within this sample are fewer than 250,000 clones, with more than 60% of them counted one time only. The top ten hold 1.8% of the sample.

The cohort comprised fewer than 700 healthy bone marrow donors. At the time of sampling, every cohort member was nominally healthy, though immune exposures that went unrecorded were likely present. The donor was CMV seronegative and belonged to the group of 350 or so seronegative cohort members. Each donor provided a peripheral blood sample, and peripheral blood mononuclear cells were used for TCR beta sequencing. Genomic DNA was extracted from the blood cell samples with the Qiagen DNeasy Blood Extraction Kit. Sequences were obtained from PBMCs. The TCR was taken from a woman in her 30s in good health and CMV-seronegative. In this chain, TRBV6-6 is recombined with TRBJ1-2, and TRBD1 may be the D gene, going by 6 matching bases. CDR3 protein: CASRVRDTPNYGYTF. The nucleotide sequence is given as TGTGCCAGCAGGGTCCGGGACACACCAAACTATGGCTACACCTTC.